This T cell receptor (beta chain) was retrieved from a study of blood T cell repertoires in COVID-19. Profiling relied on immunoSEQ multiplex PCR, and the TCRdb table lists in-frame clones only, not all of them. The data hold about 180,000 clones, with about 88% observed a single time. Details on this clone: The same CDR3 also results from other DNA sequences found in this sample.

Cohort assignment relied on participant-reported clinical history. V lost 6 bases to trimming and J lost 4 bases; unmatched junction nucleotides: 4. This CDR3 region has 13 residues. Germline V lookup: CDR1 MNHEY, CDR2 SMNVEV (reference sequence). The TCR was taken from a woman under 30 who had recovered from COVID-19. The sample comprised PBMCs or T cells enriched from blood (not recorded which). The chain links TRBV27 to TRBJ2-7; the match to TRBD1 covers 9 bases. DNA of the CDR3: TGTGCCAGCAGCCTAGGGACAGGGTACGAGCAGTACTTC. This sequence encodes CASSLGTGYEQYF.